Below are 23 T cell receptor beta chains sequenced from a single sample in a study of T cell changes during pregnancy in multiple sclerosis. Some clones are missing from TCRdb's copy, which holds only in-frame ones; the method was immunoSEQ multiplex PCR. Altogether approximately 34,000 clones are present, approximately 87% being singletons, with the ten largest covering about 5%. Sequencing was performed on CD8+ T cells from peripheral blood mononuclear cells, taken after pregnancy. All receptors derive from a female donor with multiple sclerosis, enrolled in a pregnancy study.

The CDR3 nucleotides read TGCGCCAGCAGCTTAGGGTCGACAGGGACGCCGGGCTACACCTTC. This gives the protein CASSLGSTGTPGYTF. V gene TRBV5-1 combines with J gene TRBJ1-2, with TRBD1 matching over 7 bases. Germline V gene lookup returns CDR1 SGHRS and CDR2 YFSETQ. V lost 2 bases to trimming and J lost 8 bases; unmatched junction nucleotides: 12. The CDR3 has 15 residues.

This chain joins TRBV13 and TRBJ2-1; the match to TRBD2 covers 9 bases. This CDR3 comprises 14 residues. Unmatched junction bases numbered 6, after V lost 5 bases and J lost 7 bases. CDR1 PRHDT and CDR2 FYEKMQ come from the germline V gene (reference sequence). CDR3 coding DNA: TGTGCCAGCAGCATTAGCGGGGGCCCTAATGAGCAGTTCTTC. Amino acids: CASSISGGPNEQFF.

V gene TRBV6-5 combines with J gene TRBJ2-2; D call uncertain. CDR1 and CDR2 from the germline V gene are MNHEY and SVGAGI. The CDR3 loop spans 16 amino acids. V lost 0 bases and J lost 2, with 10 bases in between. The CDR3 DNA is TGTGCCAGCAGTTACTCGAGTTACGGTAACACCGGGGAGCTGTTTTTT. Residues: CASSYSSYGNTGELFF.

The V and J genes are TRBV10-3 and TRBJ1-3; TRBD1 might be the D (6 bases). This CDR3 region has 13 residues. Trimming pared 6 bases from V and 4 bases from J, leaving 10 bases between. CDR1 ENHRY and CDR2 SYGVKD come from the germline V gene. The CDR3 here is CAIRSDRGNTIYF. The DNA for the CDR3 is TGTGCCATCAGGTCGGACAGAGGAAACACCATATATTTT.

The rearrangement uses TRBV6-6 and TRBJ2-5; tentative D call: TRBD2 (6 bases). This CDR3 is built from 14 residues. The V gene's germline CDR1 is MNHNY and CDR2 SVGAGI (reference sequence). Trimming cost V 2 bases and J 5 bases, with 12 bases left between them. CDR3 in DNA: TGTGCCAGCAGTTACGAGGACTACGTGGAGACCCAGTACTTC. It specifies CASSYEDYVETQYF.

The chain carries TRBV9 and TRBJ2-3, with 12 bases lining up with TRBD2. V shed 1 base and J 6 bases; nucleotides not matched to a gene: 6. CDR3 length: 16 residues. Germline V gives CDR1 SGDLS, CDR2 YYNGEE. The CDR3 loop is CASSVPSGGGLDTQYF. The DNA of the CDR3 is TGTGCCAGCAGCGTACCTAGCGGGGGGGGTCTTGATACGCAGTATTTT.

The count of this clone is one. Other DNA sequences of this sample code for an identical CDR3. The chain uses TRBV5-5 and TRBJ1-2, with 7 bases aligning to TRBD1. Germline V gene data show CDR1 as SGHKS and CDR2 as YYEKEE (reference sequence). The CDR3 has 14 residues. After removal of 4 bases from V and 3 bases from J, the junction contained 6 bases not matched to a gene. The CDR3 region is CASSPDRVDYGYTF. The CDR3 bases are TGTGCCAGCAGCCCCGACAGGGTAGACTATGGCTACACCTTC.

The chain's CDR3 is CASRGGKSYNSPLHF. DNA for the CDR3: TGTGCCAGCAGAGGAGGGAAGTCCTATAATTCACCCCTCCACTTT. The chain employs TRBV6-5 and TRBJ1-6; no firm D call. This CDR3 contains 15 residues. V lost 6 bases, J lost 1 base, and 10 bases lay in between. Germline CDR1 and CDR2: MNHEY and SVGAGI.

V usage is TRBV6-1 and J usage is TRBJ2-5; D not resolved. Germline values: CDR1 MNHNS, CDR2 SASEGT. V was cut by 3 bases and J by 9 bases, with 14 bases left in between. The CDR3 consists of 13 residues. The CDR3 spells CASSEGSHFAQYF. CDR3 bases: TGTGCCAGCAGTGAGGGCAGCCATTTCGCCCAGTACTTC.

CDR3 amino acids: CASSQHYASPLHF. CDR3 DNA sequence: TGCGCCAGCAGCCAACACTACGCGTCACCCCTCCACTTT. The chain recombines TRBV4-3 with TRBJ1-6; D is unclear. The CDR3 runs 13 residues. The V gene's germline CDR1 is LGHNA and CDR2 YSLEER. V was pared by 2 bases and J by 10 bases, with 9 bases between.

CDR3 loop: CASSYSRNEQFF. As DNA, the CDR3 is TGTGCCAGCAGCTACAGCCGGAATGAGCAGTTCTTC. The rearrangement joins TRBV9 to TRBJ2-1; D gene unclear. Germline CDR1 is SGDLS and CDR2 is YYNGEE. The V gene lost 4 bases and the J gene lost 7 bases, with 9 bases spanning the gap. The CDR3 has 12 amino acids.

CDR3 DNA: TGCGCCAGCAGCCATATGCCGGGACAGGAAGGGGGCTACACCTTC. This sequence encodes CASSHMPGQEGGYTF. The chain links TRBV4-1 to TRBJ1-2; TRBD1 matches 8 bases. This CDR3 spans 15 amino acids. Germline assignment: CDR1 MGHRA and CDR2 YSYEKL. V was clipped by 3 bases and J by 8 bases; unmatched bases: 11.

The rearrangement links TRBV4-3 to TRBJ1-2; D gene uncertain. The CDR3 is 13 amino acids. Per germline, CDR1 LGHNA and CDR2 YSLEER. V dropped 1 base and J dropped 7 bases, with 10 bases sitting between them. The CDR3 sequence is CASSQAGWSGYTF. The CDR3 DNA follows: TGCGCCAGCAGCCAAGCGGGGTGGTCTGGCTACACCTTC.

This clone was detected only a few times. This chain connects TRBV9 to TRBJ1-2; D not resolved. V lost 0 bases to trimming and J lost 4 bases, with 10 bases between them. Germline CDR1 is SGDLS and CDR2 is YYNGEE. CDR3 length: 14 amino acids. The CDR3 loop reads CASSVEARGYGYTF. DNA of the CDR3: TGTGCCAGCAGCGTAGAGGCCCGGGGCTATGGCTACACCTTC.

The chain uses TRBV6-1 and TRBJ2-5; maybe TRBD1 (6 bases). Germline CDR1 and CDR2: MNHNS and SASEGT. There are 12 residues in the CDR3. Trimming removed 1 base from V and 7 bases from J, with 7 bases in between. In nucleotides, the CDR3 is TGTGCCAGCAGTGAAGAGGGGGTGACCCAGTACTTC. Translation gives CASSEEGVTQYF.

The DNA for the CDR3 is TGTGCCAGCAGCTTCCTGGGGACAGGGTCCGAGCAGTACTTC. Its protein is CASSFLGTGSEQYF. The chain uses TRBV7-3 and TRBJ2-7; TRBD1 matches 9 bases. Germline trimming cut 3 bases from V and 6 bases from J; bases unmatched to any gene: 6. CDR1 and CDR2 (germline): SGHTA, FQGTGA. The length of the CDR3 is 14 residues.

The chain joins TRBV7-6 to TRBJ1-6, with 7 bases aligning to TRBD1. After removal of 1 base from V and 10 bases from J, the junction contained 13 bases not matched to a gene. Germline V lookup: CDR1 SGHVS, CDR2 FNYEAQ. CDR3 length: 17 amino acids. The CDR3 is CASSLVVRQGNRSPLHF. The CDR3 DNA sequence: TGTGCCAGCAGCTTAGTGGTGCGACAGGGAAACAGATCACCCCTCCACTTT.

The CDR3 bases are TGTGCCAACACCGGGGGTCTCGATGAGCAGTTCTTC. Its protein is CANTGGLDEQFF. The chain is built from TRBV9 and TRBJ2-1, with TRBD2 as a possible D gene (6 bases). There are 12 residues in the CDR3. V lost 9 bases and J 8 bases, leaving 15 bases between the germline ends. Looked up from germline, CDR1 is SGDLS and CDR2 is YYNGEE.

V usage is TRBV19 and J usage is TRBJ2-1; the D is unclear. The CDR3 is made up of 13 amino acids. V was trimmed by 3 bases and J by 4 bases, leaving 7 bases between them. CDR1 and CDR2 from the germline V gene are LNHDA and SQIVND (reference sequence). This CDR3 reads CASSMAEYNEQFF. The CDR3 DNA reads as TGTGCCAGTAGTATGGCAGAATACAATGAGCAGTTCTTC.

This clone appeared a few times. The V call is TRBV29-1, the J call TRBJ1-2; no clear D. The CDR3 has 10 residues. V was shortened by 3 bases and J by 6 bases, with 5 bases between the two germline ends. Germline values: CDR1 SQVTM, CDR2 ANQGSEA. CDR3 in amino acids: CSVDSDGYTF. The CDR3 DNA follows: TGCAGCGTTGACTCCGATGGCTACACCTTC.

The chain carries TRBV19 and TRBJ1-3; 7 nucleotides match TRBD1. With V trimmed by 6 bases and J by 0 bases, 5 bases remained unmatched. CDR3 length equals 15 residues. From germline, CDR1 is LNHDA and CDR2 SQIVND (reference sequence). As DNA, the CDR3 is TGTGCCAGTAGGGACAGGCCCTTCTCTGGAAACACCATATATTTT. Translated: CASRDRPFSGNTIYF.

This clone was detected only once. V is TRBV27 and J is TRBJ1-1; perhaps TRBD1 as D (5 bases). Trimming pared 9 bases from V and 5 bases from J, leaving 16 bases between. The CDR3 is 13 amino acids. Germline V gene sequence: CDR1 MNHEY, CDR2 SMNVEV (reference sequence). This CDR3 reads CASLGVGGTEAFF. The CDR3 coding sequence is TGTGCCAGTCTGGGGGTGGGGGGAACTGAAGCTTTCTTT.

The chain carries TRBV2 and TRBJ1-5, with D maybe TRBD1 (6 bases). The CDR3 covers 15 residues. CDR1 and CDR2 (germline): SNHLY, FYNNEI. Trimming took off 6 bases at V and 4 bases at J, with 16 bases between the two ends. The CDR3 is CASRPGTGPNQPQHF. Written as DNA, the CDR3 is TGTGCCAGCAGGCCTGGAACAGGGCCTAATCAGCCCCAGCATTTT.